The clone carrying this T cell receptor beta chain came up many times. One end of the junction varies from germline; a read error may be responsible. This specimen belongs to a study of identical twins. Germline V gene sequence: CDR1 SGHRS, CDR2 YFSETQ. CDR3 size: 15 residues. TCRdb recomputed calls from the 5' RACE reads with MiXCR, one row per CDR3 protein. The sample has about 920,000 distinct CDR3 sequences, 12% seen once. The same specimen was also included in a second study, on yellow fever vaccine responses in identical twins.

The genes are TRBV5-1 and TRBJ2-2, with 7 bases lining up with TRBD1. This receptor was obtained from a woman aged 18-29 years in good health. Source material: PBMCs. CDR3 region: CASSLTGANTGELFF. The CDR3 DNA sequence: TGTGCCAGCAGCTTAACAGGGGCGAACACCGGGGAGCTGTTTTTT. Using reference TRBV5-1 and TRBJ2-2 for the parts outside the CDR3, the full variable domain is KAGVTQTPRYLIKTRGQQVTLSCSPISGHRSVSWYQQTPGQGLQFLFEYFSETQRNKGNFPGRFSGRQFSNSRSEMNVSTLELGDSALYLCASSLTGANTGELFFGEGSRLTVL.